This entry lists 13 T cell receptor beta chains sequenced from one sample in a study of blood T cell repertoires in COVID-19. The method was immunoSEQ multiplex PCR; TCRdb's version includes in-frame clones alone and lacks a portion of them. The data contain around 150,000 clones, roughly 80% of them singletons. The sample taken for sequencing was peripheral blood. The receptors derive from a man aged 45-65 years with active or convalescent COVID-19.

The rearrangement joins TRBV29-1 to TRBJ2-1; possible D gene TRBD1, 6 bases. The CDR3 consists of 13 residues. Germline CDR1 and CDR2: SQVTM and ANQGSEA. Trimming pared 8 bases from V and 8 bases from J, leaving 19 bases between. The CDR3 bases are TGCAGCATTACGGAAGGGGGACACGATGAGCAGTTCTTC. Its translation: CSITEGGHDEQFF.

The rearrangement uses TRBV24-1 and TRBJ2-1, with TRBD1 matching 8 bases. This CDR3 is 13 amino acids long. J was trimmed by 7 bases and V by 9 bases; bases with no gene match: 7. Germline V gene sequence: CDR1 KGHDR, CDR2 SFDVKD. CDR3 coding DNA: TGTGCCACCTCATGGGACAGGCAAAATGAGCAGTTCTTC. Translating it yields CATSWDRQNEQFF.

CDR3 bases: TGTGCCAGCAGCTCCTTAGCGGGAGGGGACAATGAGCAGTTCTTC. Translating it yields CASSSLAGGDNEQFF. V usage is TRBV7-9 and J usage is TRBJ2-1, with TRBD2 matching over 11 bases. Trimming took 4 bases from V and 5 from J; bases not matched to a gene: 4. Germline V lookup: CDR1 SEHNR, CDR2 FQNEAQ (reference sequence). This CDR3 has 15 residues.

This sequence joins TRBV3-1 (or the pseudogene TRBV3-2) and TRBJ1-5; D remains unclear. Germline V gene sequence: CDR1 LGHDT, CDR2 YNNKEL (reference sequence). The CDR3 is made up of 13 amino acids. With 0 bases removed from V and 7 bases from J, the gap between germline ends came to 7 bases. The CDR3 protein is CASSQDEEQPQHF. The CDR3 region has the DNA TGTGCCAGCAGCCAAGACGAGGAGCAGCCCCAGCATTTT.

This chain connects TRBV5-1 to TRBJ1-2; D is ambiguous. This CDR3 spans 14 amino acids. Germline V CDR1 and CDR2: SGHRS, YFSETQ. Trimming removed 0 bases from V and 4 bases from J, with 10 bases in between. DNA for the CDR3: TGCGCCAGCAGCTTGGTTGAAGGAGGCTATGGCTACACCTTC. Its protein is CASSLVEGGYGYTF.

The count of this clone is one. This chain connects TRBV10-1 to TRBJ2-1; 7 positions agree with TRBD2. Germline V CDR1 and CDR2: WNHNN, SYGVQD (reference sequence). CDR3 length: 15 residues. Losses at the gene ends were 3 bases for V and 5 bases for J; bases not matched to a gene: 7. The CDR3 bases are TGCGCCAGCAGTGATGAGCCTAGCGGAGACAATGAGCAGTTCTTC. Translating gives CASSDEPSGDNEQFF.

The chain combines TRBV3-1 (or the pseudogene TRBV3-2) with TRBJ1-5; weak D call: TRBD1 (6 bases). Germline lookup yields CDR1 LGHDT and CDR2 YNNKEL (reference sequence). Trimming shortened V by 5 bases and J by 3 bases, and 17 bases separated the two germline ends. The CDR3 loop spans 16 amino acids. CDR3 sequence (DNA): TGTGCCAGCAGCGAAGTTCCGGGACACCCCAATCAGCCCCAGCATTTT. Protein: CASSEVPGHPNQPQHF.

The V call is TRBV28, the J call TRBJ2-5; D may be TRBD2 (5 bases). The CDR3 has 17 amino acids. The germline V and J ends were trimmed by 3 bases and 1 base, with 18 bases remaining between them. CDR1 is MDHEN, CDR2 SYDVKM, per germline. The CDR3 bases are TGTGCCAGCAGTTTCTCCCTGCTAACTAGAGCCCAAGAGACCCAGTACTTC. Encoded protein: CASSFSLLTRAQETQYF. Full variable domain (remainder filled in from reference TRBV28 and TRBJ2-5): DVKVTQSSRYLVKRTGEKVFLECVQDMDHENMFWYRQDPGLGLRLIYFSYDVKMKEKGDIPEGYSVSREKKERFSLILESASTNQTSMYLCASSFSLLTRAQETQYFGPGTRLLVL.

This rearrangement joins TRBV7-2 to TRBJ2-7; tentative D call: TRBD2 (6 bases). The length of the CDR3 is 15 residues. Trimming shortened V by 1 base and J by 3 bases, and 13 bases separated the two germline ends. Germline V gene data show CDR1 as SGHTA and CDR2 as FQGNSA. The CDR3 protein is CASSLGVAESYEQYF. CDR3 nucleotide sequence: TGTGCCAGCAGCTTAGGGGTAGCGGAGAGCTACGAGCAGTACTTC. Variable domain in full (rest from reference TRBV7-2 and TRBJ2-7): GAGVSQSPSNKVTEKGKDVELRCDPISGHTALYWYRQSLGQGLEFLIYFQGNSAPDKSGLPSDRFSAERTGGSVSTLTIQRTQQEDSAVYLCASSLGVAESYEQYFGPGTRLTVT.

This clone was found a few times. The chain links TRBV28 to TRBJ1-6; 7 positions agree with TRBD1. V lost 7 bases, J lost 4 bases, and 13 bases stayed unmatched. Germline CDR1 is MDHEN and CDR2 is SYDVKM. The CDR3 has 17 residues. CDR3 DNA sequence: TGTGCCAGCAATAACAGGGGACCTGGTCTTTATAATTCACCCCTCCACTTT. It encodes CASNNRGPGLYNSPLHF.

This chain links TRBV4-1 with TRBJ1-5; D not certain. CDR1 is MGHRA and CDR2 is YSYEKL in the germline V gene. V was shortened by 0 bases and J by 4 bases, with 10 bases between the two germline ends. The CDR3 covers 15 residues. The CDR3 reads CASSQERRENQPQHF. The CDR3 DNA is TGCGCCAGCAGCCAAGAGAGACGGGAAAATCAGCCCCAGCATTTT.

V is TRBV6-5 and J is TRBJ1-4, with 10 bases fitting TRBD1. CDR1 is MNHEY and CDR2 is SVGAGI in the germline V gene. The CDR3 has 14 residues. The V segment lost 7 bases and the J segment 10 bases; nucleotides outside the gene matches: 9. CDR3 loop: CASNWDRGTGKLFF. CDR3 DNA: TGTGCCAGCAATTGGGACAGGGGAACAGGAAAACTGTTTTTT.

This clone appeared a single time. This chain uses TRBV7-9 with TRBJ2-5; no firm D call. CDR1 is SEHNR, CDR2 FQNEAQ, per germline (reference sequence). Deletions cut 1 base from V and 1 base from J, with 7 bases between. The CDR3 runs 14 residues. The CDR3 reads CASSLEEIQETQYF. In DNA form, the CDR3 reads TGTGCCAGCAGCTTAGAGGAGATCCAAGAGACCCAGTACTTC.